This T cell receptor beta chain was profiled in a study of blood T cell repertoires in COVID-19. Study details: Collection of acute and convalescent COVID-19 samples took place in the United States, Italy and Spain. In each case, the material was cDNA or gDNA derived from T cells, B-cell-depleted T cells, or PBMCs.

Source study methods: Estimated nucleated cell counts came from reference gene primer amplification. Repertoires were generated with immunoSEQ multiplex PCR, while TCRdb's copy carries only in-frame clones and drops some. V, J and clone size derive from that table, while D and trimming were established from the DNA sequence. The data hold 45,000 to 65,000 clones, with over 90% observed a single time. CDR3 length: 13 amino acids. The sample was peripheral blood. This chain links TRBV21-1 with TRBJ1-2. TRBV21-1 corresponds to a pseudogene. The TCR comes from a human donor in a cohort sampled during active COVID-19. The CDR3 DNA follows: TGTGCCAAATACTCAACTGTGAACTATGGCTACACCTTC. Protein product: CAKYSTVNYGYTF.